The present entry profiles one T cell receptor (beta chain) with its context. Its specificity is not known. These data belong to a study of T cells in Graves' hyperthyroidism and ophthalmopathy. Study-wide results and caveats: Most thyroid-expanded clonotypes above 0.001 were also found in blood.

RNA transcripts served as the template for amplifying TCR beta CDR3 regions. In the first-round RT-PCR of the TCR CDR3, the HTBI primer set was used. From the multiplex PCR reads, TCRdb called clonotypes with MiXCR, one entry per CDR3 protein. The repertoire holds hundreds of thousands of distinct CDR3 sequences, with about 14% as singletons. V lost 3 bases and J 6 bases, leaving 19 bases between the germline ends. This CDR3 is 15 amino acids long. The germline V gene has CDR1 SGHRS and CDR2 YFSETQ. The PBMCs studied were ones that came from 10 ml fresh peripheral blood. The chain uses TRBV5-1 and TRBJ2-7; the D gene is possibly TRBD1 (7 bases). The sequencing input was blood. The source is a woman in her 30s with Graves' hyperthyroidism that later progressed to Graves' ophthalmopathy. The CDR3 bases are TGCGCCAGCAGCTCCTTGTCTGATCAGGGGGGCGAGCAGTACTTC. Encoded protein: CASSSLSDQGGEQYF. Based on the CDR3 plus reference TRBV5-1 and TRBJ2-7, the full variable domain is KAGVTQTPRYLIKTRGQQVTLSCSPISGHRSVSWYQQTPGQGLQFLFEYFSETQRNKGNFPGRFSGRQFSNSRSEMNVSTLELGDSALYLCASSSLSDQGGEQYFGPGTRLTVT.